A single T cell receptor (beta chain) is shown here with its context. Its antigen remains unknown. The CDR3 totals 14 residues. Trimming cost V 4 bases and J 1 base, with 10 bases left between them. Germline V gene sequence: CDR1 LNHDA, CDR2 SQIVND (reference sequence). The data originate from a study of shared clonotypes between healthy human individuals. Study-level results: Donor clonotype sharing was expected to depend on sequencing depth. Between a handful of donors, naive CD4 clonotypes were shared at a level of approximately 5%.

Produced via immunoSEQ multiplex PCR; TCRdb's table is partial and in-frame only. In the table there are some 2.1 million clones, about 95% of which are singletons. The naive CD8 fraction comprised CD45RO-negative cells positively selected for CCR7 and excluded terminally differentiated effector memory CD45RA+ cells. Each sample came from a Caucasian adult donor living in Nashville, Tennessee. The receptor's source is a man aged 18 to 30 in good health. The sample consisted of naive CD8+ T cells sorted from blood. The chain has TRBV19 and TRBJ1-1; D not certain. CDR3 sequence (DNA): TGTGCCAGTAGTACCCAGACTGGGAACACTGAAGCTTTCTTT. Its translation: CASSTQTGNTEAFF. The whole variable domain, filled in from reference TRBV19 and TRBJ1-1, reads DGGITQSPKYLFRKEGQNVTLSCEQNLNHDAMYWYRQDPGQGLRLIYYSQIVNDFQKGDIAEGYSVSREKKESFPLTVTSAQKNPTAFYLCASSTQTGNTEAFFGQGTRLTVV.